This entry describes one T cell receptor beta chain. As originally analysed: Amplification from reference gene primers served as the basis for estimated nucleated cell counts. Produced via immunoSEQ multiplex PCR; TCRdb's table is partial and in-frame only. V and J calls and clone size are as listed in that table; D and trimming were resolved from the DNA. This repertoire shows approximately 240,000 clones, 65% to 90% found once; its top ten account for 4.9%. This entry is derived from a study of blood T cell repertoires in COVID-19. About the study: T cells, B-cell-depleted T cells, or PBMCs provided the cDNA or gDNA that served as material.

The clonotype originates from an elderly woman with active or convalescent COVID-19. Sequenced input: peripheral blood.

CDR3 nucleotides: TGTGCCAGCAGTTTCGGGGGGGCGACCAATCAGCCCCAGCATTTT. Amino acids: CASSFGGATNQPQHF. This sequence joins TRBV28 and TRBJ1-5, with TRBD1 as a possible D gene (6 bases). This CDR3 is 15 amino acids long. Per germline, CDR1 MDHEN and CDR2 SYDVKM. V lost 3 bases and J lost 3, with 12 bases in between.